The entry below gives a single TCR beta chain sequence along with its context. What it binds is unknown. Other DNA sequences in this specimen translate into the identical CDR3. The data are from a study of cytomegalovirus exposure and HLA in healthy donors. Study background: An analysis done earlier identified 100 million to 140 million unique TCR beta sequences from 150 million to 200 million T cells.

The ends were cut back, 1 base at V and 1 base at J, with 22 bases in the middle. Per germline, CDR1 GTSNPN and CDR2 SVGIG (reference sequence). This CDR3 contains 18 residues. Study findings and constraints: The study labeled roughly 160 TCR beta chains cytomegalovirus-associated. With DRB1 most and HLA-C fewest, TCR association rates differed between HLA loci in a later analysis. The majority of TCR sequences were rare, yet some public TCRs appeared in many donors.

It was with 60 Vbeta and 13 Jbeta primers that the PCR ran. Profiled with immunoSEQ multiplex PCR; TCRdb holds only in-frame clones, not every one. The sample has 180,000 or so clones, approximately 83% seen once. This clonotype was obtained from a man aged 18 to 35 in good health and CMV-seropositive. The chain recombines TRBV30 with TRBJ1-1; a weak D match, TRBD1 (6 bases). Sequencing was done on a sample of PBMCs. CDR3 bases: TGTGCCTGGAGTGCCTCCAGGGTAAACCAAGGGGGGAACACTGAAGCTTTCTTT. Translation gives CAWSASRVNQGGNTEAFF.